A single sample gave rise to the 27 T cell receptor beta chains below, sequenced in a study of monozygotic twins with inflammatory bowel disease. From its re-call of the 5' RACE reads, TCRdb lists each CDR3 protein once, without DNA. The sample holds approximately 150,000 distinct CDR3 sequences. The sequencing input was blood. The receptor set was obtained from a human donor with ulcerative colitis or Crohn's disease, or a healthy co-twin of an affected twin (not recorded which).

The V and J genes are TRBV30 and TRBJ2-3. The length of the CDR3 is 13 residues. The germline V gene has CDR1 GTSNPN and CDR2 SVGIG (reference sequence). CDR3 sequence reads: CACVSGYEDTQYF.

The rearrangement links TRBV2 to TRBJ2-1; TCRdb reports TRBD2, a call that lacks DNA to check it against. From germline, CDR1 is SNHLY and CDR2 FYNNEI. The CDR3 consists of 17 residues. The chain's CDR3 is CASSDYKLAASYNEQFF.

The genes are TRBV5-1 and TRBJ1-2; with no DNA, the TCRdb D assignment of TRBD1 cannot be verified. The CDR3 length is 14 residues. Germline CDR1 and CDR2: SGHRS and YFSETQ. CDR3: CASRAGTDFRGYTF.

This CDR3 reads CASSFWTSGRPGETQYF. V is TRBV7-2 and J is TRBJ2-5; TCRdb picks TRBD2, but there is no DNA to check that call. The CDR3 length is 17 residues. In germline, CDR1 is SGHTA, CDR2 FQGNSA.

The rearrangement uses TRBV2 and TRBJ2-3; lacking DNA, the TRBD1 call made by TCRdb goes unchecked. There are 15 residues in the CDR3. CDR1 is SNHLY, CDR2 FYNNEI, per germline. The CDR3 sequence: CASSGDRGKPYTQYF.

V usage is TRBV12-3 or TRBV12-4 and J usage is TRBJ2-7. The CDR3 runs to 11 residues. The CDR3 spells CDSSLGYEQYF.

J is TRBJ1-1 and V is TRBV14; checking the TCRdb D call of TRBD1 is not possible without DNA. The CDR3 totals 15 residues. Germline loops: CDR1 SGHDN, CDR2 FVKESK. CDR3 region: CASSQTGEGNTEAFF. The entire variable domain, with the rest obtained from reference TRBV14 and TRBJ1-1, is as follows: EAGVTQFPSHSVIEKGQTVTLRCDPISGHDNLYWYRRVMGKEIKFLLHFVKESKQDESGMPNNRFLAERTGGTYSTLKVQPAELEDSGVYFCASSQTGEGNTEAFFGQGTRLTVV.

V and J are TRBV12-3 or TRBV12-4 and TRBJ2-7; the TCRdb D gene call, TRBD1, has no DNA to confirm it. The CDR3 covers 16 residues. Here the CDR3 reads CASSPGGGQGLVEQYF.

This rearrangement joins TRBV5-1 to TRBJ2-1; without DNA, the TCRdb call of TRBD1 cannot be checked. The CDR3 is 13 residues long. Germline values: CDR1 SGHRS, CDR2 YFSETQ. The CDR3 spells CASSLYPAGEQFF.

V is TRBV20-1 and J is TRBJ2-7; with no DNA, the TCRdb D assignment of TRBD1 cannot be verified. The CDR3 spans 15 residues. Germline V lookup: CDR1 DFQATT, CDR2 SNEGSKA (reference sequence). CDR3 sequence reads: CSARPLDREFYEQYF.

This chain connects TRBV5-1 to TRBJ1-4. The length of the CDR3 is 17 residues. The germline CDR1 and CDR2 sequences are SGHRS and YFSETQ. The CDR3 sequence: CASNRETGPGDGEKLFF.

CDR3 protein: CASSSAGYNEQFF. The rearrangement links TRBV7-2 to TRBJ2-1; TCRdb selects TRBD2, and the lack of DNA leaves this call unchecked. The germline V gene encodes CDR1 SGHTA and CDR2 FQGNSA. The CDR3 sequence is 13 residues long.

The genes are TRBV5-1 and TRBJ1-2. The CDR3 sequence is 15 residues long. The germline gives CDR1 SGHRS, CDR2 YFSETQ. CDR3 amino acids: CASSPTAGANYGYTF.

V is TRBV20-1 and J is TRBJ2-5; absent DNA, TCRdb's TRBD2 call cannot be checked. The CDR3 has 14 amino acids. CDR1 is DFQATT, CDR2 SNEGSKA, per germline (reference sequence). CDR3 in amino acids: CSATGLAEQETQYF.

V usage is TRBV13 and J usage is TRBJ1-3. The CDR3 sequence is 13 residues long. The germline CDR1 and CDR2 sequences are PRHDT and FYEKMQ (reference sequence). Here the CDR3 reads CASSFGSGNTIYF.

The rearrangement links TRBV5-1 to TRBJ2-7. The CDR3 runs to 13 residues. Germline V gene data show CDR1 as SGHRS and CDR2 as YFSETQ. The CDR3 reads CASSWDEVREQYF.

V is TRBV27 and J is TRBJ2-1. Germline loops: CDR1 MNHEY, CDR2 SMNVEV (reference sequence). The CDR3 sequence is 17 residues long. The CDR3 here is CASSVNRLERSYNEQFF.

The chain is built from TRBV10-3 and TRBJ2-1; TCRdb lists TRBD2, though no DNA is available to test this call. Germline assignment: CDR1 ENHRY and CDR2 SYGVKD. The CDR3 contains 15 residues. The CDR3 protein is CAISAGGRSYNEQFF.

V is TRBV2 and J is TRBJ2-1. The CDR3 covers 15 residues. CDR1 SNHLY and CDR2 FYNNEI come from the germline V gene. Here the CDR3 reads CASSDSGFSYNEQFF. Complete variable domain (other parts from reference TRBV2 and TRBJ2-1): EPEVTQTPSHQVTQMGQEVILRCVPISNHLYFYWYRQILGQKVEFLVSFYNNEISEKSEIFDDQFSVERPDGSNFTLKIRSTKLEDSAMYFCASSDSGFSYNEQFFGPGTRLTVL.

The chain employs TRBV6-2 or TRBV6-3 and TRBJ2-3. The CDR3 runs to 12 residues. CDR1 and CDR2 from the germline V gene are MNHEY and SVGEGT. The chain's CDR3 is CASGLARDTQYF.

The chain's CDR3 is CASSPSHGDSGANVLTF. The genes are TRBV18 and TRBJ2-6. The CDR3 spans 17 residues. The germline V gene has CDR1 KGHSH and CDR2 LQKENI.

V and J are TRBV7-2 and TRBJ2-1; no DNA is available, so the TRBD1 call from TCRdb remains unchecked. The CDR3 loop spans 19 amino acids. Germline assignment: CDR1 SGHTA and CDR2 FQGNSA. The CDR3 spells CASSRAWGSRRGPYNEQFF.

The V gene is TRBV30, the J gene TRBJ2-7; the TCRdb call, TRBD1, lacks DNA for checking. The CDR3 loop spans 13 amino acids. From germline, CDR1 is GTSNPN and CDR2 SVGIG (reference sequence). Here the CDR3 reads CAFLRERTYEQYF.

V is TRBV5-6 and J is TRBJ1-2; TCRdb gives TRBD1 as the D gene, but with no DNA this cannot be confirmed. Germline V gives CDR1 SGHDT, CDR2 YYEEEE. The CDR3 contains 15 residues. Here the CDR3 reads CASSRGTGGAFRYTF. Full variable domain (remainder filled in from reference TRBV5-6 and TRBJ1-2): DAGVTQSPTHLIKTRGQQVTLRCSPKSGHDTVSWYQQALGQGPQFIFQYYEEEERQRGNFPDRFSGHQFPNYSSELNVNALLLGDSALYLCASSRGTGGAFRYTFGSGTRLTVV.

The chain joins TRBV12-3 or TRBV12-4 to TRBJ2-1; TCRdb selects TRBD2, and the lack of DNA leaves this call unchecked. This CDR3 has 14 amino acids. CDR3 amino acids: CASSRTLSGNEQFF.

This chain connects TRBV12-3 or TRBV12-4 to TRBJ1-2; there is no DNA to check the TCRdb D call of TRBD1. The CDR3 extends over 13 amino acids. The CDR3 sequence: CASSQGQLYGYTF.

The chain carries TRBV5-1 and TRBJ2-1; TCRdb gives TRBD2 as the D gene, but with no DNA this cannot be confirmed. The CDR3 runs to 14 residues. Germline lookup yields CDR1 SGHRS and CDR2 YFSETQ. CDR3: CASTQTGLPNEQFF. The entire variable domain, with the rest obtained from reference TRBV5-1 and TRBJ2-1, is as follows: KAGVTQTPRYLIKTRGQQVTLSCSPISGHRSVSWYQQTPGQGLQFLFEYFSETQRNKGNFPGRFSGRQFSNSRSEMNVSTLELGDSALYLCASTQTGLPNEQFFGPGTRLTVL.